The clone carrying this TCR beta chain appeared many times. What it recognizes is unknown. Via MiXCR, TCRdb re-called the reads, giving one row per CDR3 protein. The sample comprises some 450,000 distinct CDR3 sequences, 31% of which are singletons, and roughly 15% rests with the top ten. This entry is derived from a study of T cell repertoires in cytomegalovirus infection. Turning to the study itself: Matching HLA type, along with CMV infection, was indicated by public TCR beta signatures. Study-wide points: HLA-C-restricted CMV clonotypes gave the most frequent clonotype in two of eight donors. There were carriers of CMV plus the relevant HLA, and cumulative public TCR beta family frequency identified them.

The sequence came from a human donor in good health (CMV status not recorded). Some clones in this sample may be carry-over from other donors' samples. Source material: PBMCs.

The CDR3 loop reads CASSRPRVGANVLTF. The CDR3 DNA follows: TGTGCCAGCAGCCGACCACGGGTTGGGGCCAACGTCCTGACTTTC. This sequence joins TRBV7-8 and TRBJ2-6; D is unresolved. The CDR3 runs 15 residues. The V gene lost 5 bases and the J gene lost 3 bases, with 11 bases spanning the gap. Germline values: CDR1 SGHVS, CDR2 FQNEAQ.